Here is one T cell receptor beta chain with its context. The CDR3 is 15 residues long. Germline V gives CDR1 MNHNS, CDR2 SASEGT. Trimming removed 3 bases from V and 2 bases from J, with 11 bases in between. Every PCR was spiked with synthetic TCR analog templates. Profiled with immunoSEQ multiplex PCR; TCRdb holds only in-frame clones, not every one. The repertoire holds 29,000 or so clones, with under 90% as singletons. The data are from a study of PD-L1 blockade in urothelial cancer. Study-level background: Blood was evaluated 3 weeks (second dose) and 6 weeks after therapy began.

Time point reported: peripheral blood 6 weeks after treatment start. Pretreatment sampling and on-treatment sampling together yielded between 1 and 8 samples for each patient. V usage is TRBV6-1 and J usage is TRBJ1-5; possibly TRBD1 for D (6 bases). The TCR was taken from a man aged 70-80 years with urothelial cancer. This material consisted of PBMCs, taken around atezolizumab (anti-PD-L1) treatment. The CDR3 DNA reads TGTGCCAGCAGTGAGGCCGCAGGGGGCAATCAGCCCCAGCATTTT. It codes for CASSEAAGGNQPQHF.